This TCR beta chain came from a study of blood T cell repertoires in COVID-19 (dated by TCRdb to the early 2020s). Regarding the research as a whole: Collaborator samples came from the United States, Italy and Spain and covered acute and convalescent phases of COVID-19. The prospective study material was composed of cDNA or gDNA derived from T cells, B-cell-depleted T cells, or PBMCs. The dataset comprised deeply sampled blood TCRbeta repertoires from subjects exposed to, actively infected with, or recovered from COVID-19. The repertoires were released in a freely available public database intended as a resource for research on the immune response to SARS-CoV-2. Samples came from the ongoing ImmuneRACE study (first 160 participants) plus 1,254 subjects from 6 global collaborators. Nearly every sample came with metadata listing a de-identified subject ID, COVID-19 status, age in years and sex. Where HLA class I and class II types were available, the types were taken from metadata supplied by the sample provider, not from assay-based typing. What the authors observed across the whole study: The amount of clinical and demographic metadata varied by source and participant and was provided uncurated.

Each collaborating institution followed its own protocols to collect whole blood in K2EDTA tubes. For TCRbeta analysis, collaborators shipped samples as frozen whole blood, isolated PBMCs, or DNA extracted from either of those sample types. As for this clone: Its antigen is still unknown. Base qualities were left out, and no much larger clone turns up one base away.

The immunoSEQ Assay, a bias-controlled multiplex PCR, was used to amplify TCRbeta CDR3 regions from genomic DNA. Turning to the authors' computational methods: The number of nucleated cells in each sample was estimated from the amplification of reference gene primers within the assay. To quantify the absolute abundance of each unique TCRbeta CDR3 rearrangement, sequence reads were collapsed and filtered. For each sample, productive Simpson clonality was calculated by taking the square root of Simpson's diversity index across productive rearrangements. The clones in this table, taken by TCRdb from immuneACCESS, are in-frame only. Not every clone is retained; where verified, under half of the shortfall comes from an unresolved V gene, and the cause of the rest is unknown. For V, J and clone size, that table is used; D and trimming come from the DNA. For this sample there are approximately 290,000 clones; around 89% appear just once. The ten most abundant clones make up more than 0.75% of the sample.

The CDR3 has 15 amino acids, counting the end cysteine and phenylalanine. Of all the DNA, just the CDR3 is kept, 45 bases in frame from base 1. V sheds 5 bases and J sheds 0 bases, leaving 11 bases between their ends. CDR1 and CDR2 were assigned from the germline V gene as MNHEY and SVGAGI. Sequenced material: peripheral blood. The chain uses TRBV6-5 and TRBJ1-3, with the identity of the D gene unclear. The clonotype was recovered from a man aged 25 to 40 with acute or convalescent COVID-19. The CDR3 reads CASSPFLYSGNTIYF. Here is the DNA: TGTGCCAGCAGTCCGTTCCTTTACTCTGGAAACACCATATATTTT.